The 2 T cell receptor beta chains presented below share a single source sample, sequenced in a study of metastatic and nonmetastatic thyroid tumors. MiXCR was used by TCRdb to re-call the PCR reads. The profile shows over 30,000 clones, approximately 31% of them singletons. All patients were untreated before thyroid surgery. The sequenced sample consisted of tumor tissue. The receptors stem from a female donor with papillary thyroid cancer or a benign thyroid nodule (not recorded which). Some clones in this sample may be carry-over from other donors' samples.

This clone occurred a few times. V usage is TRBV2 and J usage is TRBJ2-1, with 9 bases lining up with TRBD2. This CDR3 has 14 amino acids. J was trimmed by 8 bases and V by 7 bases; bases with no gene match: 9. Germline V gives CDR1 SNHLY, CDR2 FYNNEI. The CDR3 DNA follows: TGTGCCAGCACAGCTAGCGGGATGTCCCATGAGCAGTTCTTC. The encoded protein is CASTASGMSHEQFF.

This clone showed up just a few times. The chain has TRBV2 and TRBJ2-7, with TRBD1 identical over 9 bases. The junction had 5 bases not matched to a gene; V was cut back by 5 bases and J by 6 bases. The CDR3 contains 13 residues. CDR1 SNHLY and CDR2 FYNNEI come from the germline V gene. Here the CDR3 reads CASSSQDRGEQYF. The CDR3 DNA reads TGTGCCAGCAGTTCACAGGACAGGGGCGAGCAGTACTTC. The full variable domain, in which reference TRBV2 and TRBJ2-7 provide the parts outside the CDR3, is EPEVTQTPSHQVTQMGQEVILRCVPISNHLYFYWYRQILGQKVEFLVSFYNNEISEKSEIFDDQFSVERPDGSNFTLKIRSTKLEDSAMYFCASSSQDRGEQYFGPGTRLTVT.